The next 23 T cell receptor beta chains were all read from a single sample in a study of T cell repertoires in cytomegalovirus infection. From the reads, TCRdb called clonotypes with MiXCR, one entry per CDR3 protein. The table has some 200,000 distinct CDR3 sequences, 9.5% seen once. The sample taken for sequencing was PBMCs. These receptors originate from a human donor in good health (CMV status not recorded). Some clones in this sample may be carry-over from other donors' samples.

The V gene is TRBV29-1, the J gene TRBJ1-1; D ambiguous. Trimming stripped 1 base from V and 2 bases from J, with 11 bases between. Germline V gene lookup returns CDR1 SQVTM and CDR2 ANQGSEA. The CDR3 has 14 residues. The CDR3: CSVEVLGPNTEAFF. CDR3 in DNA: TGCAGCGTTGAAGTGCTGGGCCCAAACACTGAAGCTTTCTTT.

This clonotype came up many times. The V gene is TRBV7-2, the J gene TRBJ1-1, with 7 bases lining up with TRBD1. V dropped 5 bases and J dropped 1; count of bases not matched to a gene: 13. The CDR3 spans 17 residues. Germline values: CDR1 SGHTA, CDR2 FQGNSA. The CDR3: CASSPPYGTDKNTEAFF. The CDR3 coding sequence is TGTGCCAGCAGCCCCCCTTACGGGACAGACAAGAACACTGAAGCTTTCTTT.

The chain uses TRBV20-1 and TRBJ2-7; D is perhaps TRBD2 (5 bases). The germline CDR1 and CDR2 sequences are DFQATT and SNEGSKA (reference sequence). Trimming stripped 0 bases from V and 2 bases from J, with 14 bases between. The length of the CDR3 is 15 residues. The CDR3 nucleotides are TGCAGTGCTAGAGATCTAACTAGTCCAGCCTACGAGCAGTACTTC. Translating it yields CSARDLTSPAYEQYF.

In DNA form, the CDR3 reads TGCAGTGCTAGAGACGGACAGGGGGGAGAGACCCAGTACTTC. It specifies CSARDGQGGETQYF. V is TRBV20-1 and J is TRBJ2-5, with 10 positions matching TRBD1. After removal of 0 bases from V and 4 bases from J, the junction contained 2 bases not matched to a gene. CDR3 length: 14 amino acids. CDR1 is DFQATT and CDR2 is SNEGSKA in the germline V gene (reference sequence).

The rearrangement links TRBV5-1 to TRBJ1-5; the D is unclear. The germline V gene encodes CDR1 SGHRS and CDR2 YFSETQ. V was shortened by 5 bases and J by 5 bases, with 11 bases between the two germline ends. The CDR3 is made up of 13 amino acids. The CDR3 spells CASRSGRDQPQHF. The CDR3 DNA reads TGCGCCAGCAGATCGGGTCGGGATCAGCCCCAGCATTTT.

The chain employs TRBV12-3 or TRBV12-4 and TRBJ1-4; D is perhaps TRBD1 (5 bases). The CDR3 has 12 residues. V lost 5 bases and J lost 13, with 14 bases in between. The CDR3 DNA sequence: TGTGCCAGCAGTCCCGCCCAGGGAGGACTGTTTTTT. It yields the protein CASSPAQGGLFF.

This clonotype was seen many times. The chain joins TRBV7-2 to TRBJ1-1, with D perhaps matching TRBD1 (6 bases). Trimming removed 5 bases from V and 4 bases from J, with 8 bases in between. This CDR3 is 12 amino acids long. Germline V CDR1 and CDR2: SGHTA, FQGNSA. The CDR3 DNA is TGTGCCAGCAGCAGACAGGTCACTGAAGCTTTCTTT. Translating gives CASSRQVTEAFF.

This clonotype turned up a few times. This sequence joins TRBV20-1 and TRBJ2-7, with 8 positions matching TRBD1. V lost 4 bases, J lost 3 bases, and 8 bases stayed unmatched. The germline V gene has CDR1 DFQATT and CDR2 SNEGSKA (reference sequence). This CDR3 is 14 amino acids long. CDR3 nucleotide sequence: TGCAGTGCTACCGCGACAGGGGCCAACTACGAGCAGTACTTC. It encodes CSATATGANYEQYF.

The V gene is TRBV7-6, the J gene TRBJ1-5; possible D gene TRBD1, 6 bases. In germline, CDR1 is SGHVS, CDR2 FNYEAQ. Trimming removed 1 base from V and 2 bases from J, with 15 bases in between. This CDR3 spans 17 amino acids. The CDR3 DNA reads as TGTGCCAGCAGCTTAGTCCCAGGGGAGGCGCGCAATCAGCCCCAGCATTTT. Its translation: CASSLVPGEARNQPQHF.

This clonotype was seen many times. This chain connects TRBV7-2 to TRBJ2-7, with 7 bases lining up with TRBD2. Germline CDR1 and CDR2: SGHTA and FQGNSA. This CDR3 is built from 15 residues. Trimming cost V 6 bases and J 2 bases; bases outside gene matches: 10. The CDR3 protein is CASRQSTGGAYEQYF. For the CDR3, the DNA is TGTGCCAGCAGACAAAGCACGGGAGGAGCCTACGAGCAGTACTTC.

This clonotype was seen ten or more times. The rearrangement joins TRBV7-8 to TRBJ2-7, with a tentative D call TRBD2 (6 bases). Trimming removed 3 bases from V and 2 bases from J, with 20 bases in between. The CDR3 has 17 residues. Germline values: CDR1 SGHVS, CDR2 FQNEAQ. CDR3 protein: CASSFIQAGTRTYEQYF. For the CDR3, the DNA is TGTGCCAGCAGCTTTATCCAAGCCGGGACTCGAACCTACGAGCAGTACTTC.

This clonotype was found a few times. V gene TRBV28 combines with J gene TRBJ1-1; 8 bases fit TRBD1. The V gene's germline CDR1 is MDHEN and CDR2 SYDVKM. This CDR3 has 11 residues. V was pared by 6 bases and J by 8 bases, with 2 bases of the junction left unmatched. CDR3 in amino acids: CASRRTGEAFF. CDR3 DNA sequence: TGTGCCAGCAGAAGGACAGGGGAAGCTTTCTTT.

The gene calls are TRBV15 and TRBJ1-6; D not certain. The CDR3 runs 13 residues. V was trimmed by 5 bases and J by 8 bases, leaving 10 bases between them. Germline V gene sequence: CDR1 LNHNV, CDR2 YYDKDF (reference sequence). The CDR3 is CATSSREDSPLHF. DNA of the CDR3: TGTGCCACCAGCTCAAGGGAGGATTCACCCCTCCACTTT.

In this sample, this clonotype turned up many times. The CDR3 DNA follows: TGTGCCAGCAGCTTAGGGACAAAAAACACTGAAGCTTTCTTT. It yields the protein CASSLGTKNTEAFF. The rearrangement joins TRBV7-2 to TRBJ1-1; a weak D match, TRBD1 (5 bases). Germline V CDR1 and CDR2: SGHTA, FQGNSA. The CDR3 is 14 residues long. Trimming removed 1 base from V and 2 bases from J, with 8 bases in between.

This clonotype showed up just a few times. The chain links TRBV7-3 to TRBJ1-2, with TRBD1 as a possible D gene (5 bases). The V end lost 4 bases, the J end lost 6 bases, and 18 bases lay between the germline ends. CDR3 length equals 15 residues. Germline V lookup: CDR1 SGHTA, CDR2 FQGTGA. The CDR3 protein is CASSSGGGMGHGYTF. The CDR3 nucleotides read TGTGCCAGCAGCTCGGGGGGGGGGATGGGCCATGGCTACACCTTC.

This clonotype appeared many times. The chain joins TRBV6-1 to TRBJ2-7; 7 nucleotides line up with TRBD1. This CDR3 region has 12 residues. V shed 6 bases and J 4 bases; nucleotides not matched to a gene: 3. Per the germline V gene, CDR1 is MNHNS and CDR2 is SASEGT. CDR3 sequence (DNA): TGTGCCAGCAGCAGGGACAGTTACGAGCAGTACTTC. This codes for CASSRDSYEQYF.

Many counts were recorded for this clonotype. The chain combines TRBV7-2 with TRBJ1-5, with D unclear. CDR1 is SGHTA and CDR2 is FQGNSA in the germline V gene. This CDR3 has 14 residues. V was pared by 5 bases and J by 4 bases, with 12 bases between. The CDR3 sequence: CASSPVDGNQPQHF. In DNA form, the CDR3 reads TGTGCCAGCAGCCCAGTGGACGGGAATCAGCCCCAGCATTTT.

This clonotype has a count of ten or more. The chain combines TRBV19 with TRBJ2-7, with 7 bases matching TRBD1. J gave up 2 bases and V 2 bases, and 3 bases lay outside the gene matches. This CDR3 is 14 amino acids long. Germline assignment: CDR1 LNHDA and CDR2 SQIVND (reference sequence). The CDR3 DNA follows: TGTGCCAGTAGTATAACCGGGACAGCCTACGAGCAGTACTTC. Translating it yields CASSITGTAYEQYF.

The gene calls are TRBV20-1 and TRBJ2-7, with D possibly TRBD1 on 6 matching bases. Trimming stripped 8 bases from V and 4 bases from J, with 24 bases between. This CDR3 comprises 15 residues. Looked up from germline, CDR1 is DFQATT and CDR2 is SNEGSKA (reference sequence). CDR3 nucleotide sequence: TGCAGTTCGGGTGGGCAGGGACAAGGGGGTTACGAGCAGTACTTC. The encoded protein is CSSGGQGQGGYEQYF.

V is TRBV28 and J is TRBJ1-1; weak D call: TRBD1 (6 bases). V was pared by 6 bases and J by 9 bases, with 11 bases between. The germline V gene encodes CDR1 MDHEN and CDR2 SYDVKM. This CDR3 region has 11 residues. This CDR3 is CASSMGAQAFF. The CDR3 nucleotides read TGTGCCAGCAGCATGGGGGCCCAAGCTTTCTTT.

The CDR3 coding sequence is TGTGCCAGCAGCTTCCTCGGGACGTACAATGAGCAGTTCTTC. Its translation is CASSFLGTYNEQFF. V gene TRBV7-6 combines with J gene TRBJ2-1, with D perhaps assigned TRBD1 or TRBD2 (5 bases each). The CDR3 is made up of 14 amino acids. Trimming pared 3 bases from V and 4 bases from J, leaving 10 bases between. Germline V gene sequence: CDR1 SGHVS, CDR2 FNYEAQ.

V gene TRBV20-1 combines with J gene TRBJ2-7, with 12 positions matching TRBD2. The CDR3 is made up of 17 amino acids. Trimming took 5 bases from V and 7 from J; bases not matched to a gene: 18. Germline V lookup: CDR1 DFQATT, CDR2 SNEGSKA (reference sequence). This CDR3 reads CSAPTRPGLAGRREQYF. The CDR3 bases are TGCAGTGCTCCCACCCGACCTGGACTAGCGGGACGGCGGGAGCAGTACTTC.

This clonotype was observed at least ten times. The chain uses TRBV7-2 and TRBJ2-7; the D is unclear. The CDR3 totals 12 residues. Trimming pared 4 bases from V and 3 bases from J, leaving 7 bases between. CDR1 SGHTA and CDR2 FQGNSA come from the germline V gene. This chain's CDR3 is CASSYEGYEQYF. The CDR3 nucleotides are TGTGCCAGCAGCTACGAAGGCTACGAGCAGTACTTC.